This T cell receptor (beta chain) was recorded in a study of blood T cell repertoires in COVID-19. Only in-frame clones appear in the TCRdb table, and some are missing; sequencing was by immunoSEQ multiplex PCR. Here the sample spans about 130,000 clones, 86% being singletons. The study drew participants aged about 18 to 95 years from roughly 25 US areas. Participant-reported clinical history was the basis for cohort assignment. CDR3 length: 15 amino acids. Trimming took 0 bases from V and 3 from J, leaving 12 bases between them. CDR1 and CDR2 (germline): SGDLS, YYNGEE. The chain carries TRBV9 and TRBJ1-1; TRBD1 might be the D (6 bases). This clonotype was sampled from a woman aged 45-59 years who had recovered from COVID-19. The sequencing input was PBMCs or T cells enriched from blood (not recorded which). As DNA, the CDR3 is TGTGCCAGCAGCGTAGTACGGGGGGCGGACACTGAAGCTTTCTTT. As protein: CASSVVRGADTEAFF.